The rows below give T cell receptor beta chains drawn from one sample of a study of blood T cell repertoires in COVID-19. Assay: immunoSEQ multiplex PCR; the TCRdb copy retains only in-frame clones and omits some. Altogether over 65,000 clones are present, approximately 86% being singletons, with the ten largest covering 15% to 20%. Sequenced material: peripheral blood. The receptor source for this set is a man at least 80 years old with active or convalescent COVID-19. The CDR3 runs from the conserved cysteine through the conserved F or W. D genes are given only for firm matches. The size of a clone is reported for some rows only, either as once, few or many, or as a class for expanded clones.

TRBV11-3,TRBD1,-,TRBJ1-1,CASSSDRVHTEAFF,TGTGCCAGCAGCTCGGACAGGGTCCACACTGAAGCTTTCTTT
TRBV5-1,-,-,TRBJ2-1,CASSLDGQTYNEQFF,TGCGCCAGCAGCTTGGACGGTCAAACCTACAATGAGCAGTTCTTC
TRBV3-1/TRBV3-2,TRBD1,-,TRBJ2-6,CASSPRDRAIGANVLTF,TGTGCCAGCAGCCCCCGAGACAGGGCCATTGGGGCCAACGTCCTGACTTTC
TRBV10-3,-,-,TRBJ1-5,CAISGDNSDPTRFGDQPQHF,TGTGCCATCAGTGGAGACAACTCAGACCCAACTAGATTTGGGGATCAGCCCCAGCATTTT
TRBV6-5,-,-,TRBJ1-1,CASSYSGADDTEAFF,TGTGCCAGCAGTTACTCGGGGGCAGACGACACTGAAGCTTTCTTT
TRBV5-5,TRBD1,few,TRBJ2-1,CASSFWQGDYNEQFF,TGTGCCAGCAGCTTTTGGCAGGGGGACTACAATGAGCAGTTCTTC
TRBV5-4,-,-,TRBJ1-2,CASSLPTGGYTF,TGTGCCAGCAGCCTACCGACGGGGGGCTACACCTTC
TRBV3-1/TRBV3-2,TRBD2,-,TRBJ2-1,CASSQANLAGDPNEQFF,TGTGCCAGCAGCCAAGCTAATCTAGCGGGAGATCCGAATGAGCAGTTCTTC
TRBV7-9,TRBD1,-,TRBJ1-4,CASSTTGGGEKLFF,TGTGCCAGCAGCACCACAGGGGGCGGTGAAAAACTGTTTTTT
TRBV30,TRBD1,-,TRBJ1-1,CAWRGTGSTEAFF,TGTGCCTGGAGGGGGACAGGTTCCACTGAAGCTTTCTTT
TRBV7-8,-,-,TRBJ1-1,CASSLGSPQVAEAFF,TGTGCCAGCAGCCTTGGGTCCCCCCAGGTAGCTGAAGCTTTCTTT
TRBV29-1,TRBD1,-,TRBJ1-1,CSVSGGRGAFF,TGCAGCGTTTCAGGGGGCAGAGGAGCTTTCTTT
TRBV7-2,-,few,TRBJ2-1,CASSLRHNEQFF,TGTGCCAGCAGCTTGAGGCACAATGAGCAGTTCTTC
TRBV13,TRBD1,-,TRBJ1-6,CASSARTGGFGNSPLHF,TGTGCCAGCAGCGCCCGTACAGGGGGCTTTGGGAATTCACCCCTCCACTTT
TRBV5-1,TRBD1,once,TRBJ1-4,CASSLEGTVEKLFF,TGCGCCAGCAGCCTCGAAGGGACAGTCGAAAAACTGTTTTTT
TRBV5-4,-,-,TRBJ2-3,CASSLEQGWSTDTQYF,TGTGCCAGCAGCTTAGAGCAGGGATGGAGCACAGATACGCAGTATTTT
TRBV6-5,-,-,TRBJ2-3,CASSWVAESADTQYF,TGTGCCAGCAGCTGGGTGGCGGAGTCGGCAGATACGCAGTATTTT
TRBV3-1/TRBV3-2,-,-,TRBJ1-6,CASSHYSNSPLHF,TGTGCCAGCAGCCATTACAGTAATTCACCCCTCCACTTT
TRBV30,TRBD2,-,TRBJ2-1,CAWSDGGGYNEQFF,TGTGCCTGGAGTGACGGGGGAGGGTACAATGAGCAGTTCTTC
TRBV12-3/TRBV12-4,-,-,TRBJ2-2,CASTFGITGELFF,TGTGCCAGCACCTTCGGTATCACCGGGGAGCTGTTTTTT
TRBV20-1,-,-,TRBJ1-1,CSASLPGVRTEAFF,TGCAGTGCTAGTCTCCCGGGGGTAAGGACTGAAGCTTTCTTT
TRBV30,-,-,TRBJ1-2,CAWSVDLGVDGYTF,TGTGCCTGGAGTGTTGATCTGGGCGTGGATGGCTACACCTTC
TRBV4-2,-,once,TRBJ2-3,CASSQGGAYESDTQYF,TGTGCCAGCAGCCAGGGGGGGGCCTATGAATCTGATACGCAGTATTTT
TRBV5-1,TRBD1,-,TRBJ1-2,CASSLGAGTGRINYGYTF,TGCGCCAGCAGCTTGGGGGCCGGGACAGGGAGAATAAACTATGGCTACACCTTC
TRBV19,-,few,TRBJ2-1,CASSIGPLNEQFF,TGTGCCAGTAGTATTGGGCCCCTCAATGAGCAGTTCTTC
TRBV6-2/TRBV6-3,-,-,TRBJ2-5,CASSQGLRGETQYF,TGTGCCAGCAGCCAGGGACTTCGTGGGGAGACCCAGTACTTC
TRBV30,-,-,TRBJ1-4,CAWSRVGAPNEKLFF,TGTGCCTGGAGTCGGGTGGGGGCCCCTAATGAAAAACTGTTTTTT
TRBV19,-,-,TRBJ1-3,CASSSRDSGNTIYF,TGTGCCAGTAGTTCCAGGGACTCTGGAAACACCATATATTTT
TRBV27,-,-,TRBJ1-4,CASSLQGQHEKLFF,TGTGCCAGCTCTTTGCAGGGGCAGCACGAAAAACTGTTTTTT
TRBV10-2,TRBD1,once,TRBJ1-1,CASSSSGTGRNTEAFF,TGCGCCAGCAGCTCGTCCGGGACAGGGAGGAACACTGAAGCTTTCTTT